The next 17 T cell receptor beta chains were all read from a single sample in a study of cytomegalovirus exposure and HLA in healthy donors. 13 Jbeta primers and 60 Vbeta primers were used for the PCR. Clones were read by immunoSEQ multiplex PCR, and TCRdb kept only the in-frame ones, dropping some. Seen here are about 86,000 clones, around 79% observed once, and the top ten hold roughly 15%. The specimen was PBMCs. Receptors originate from a woman aged 40-49 years in good health and CMV-seropositive.

This chain links TRBV7-3 with TRBJ1-3; 8 bases agree with TRBD1. The trim removed 4 bases at V and 0 bases at J, leaving 5 bases unmatched. Germline loops: CDR1 SGHTA, CDR2 FQGTGA. There are 16 residues in the CDR3. The CDR3 coding sequence is TGTGCCAGCAGCTCGGGACAGGTGAACTCTGGAAACACCATATATTTT. Residues: CASSSGQVNSGNTIYF.

This chain connects TRBV7-2 to TRBJ1-5; weak D call: TRBD1 (6 bases). From germline, CDR1 is SGHTA and CDR2 FQGNSA. Trimming cost V 6 bases and J 4 bases, with 13 bases left between them. This CDR3 comprises 14 residues. DNA for the CDR3: TGTGCCAGCAGGCCCGGGACAAGTAATCAGCCCCAGCATTTT. Protein product: CASRPGTSNQPQHF.

The chain has TRBV7-2 and TRBJ2-3, with TRBD2 as a possible D gene (6 bases). This CDR3 comprises 17 residues. CDR1 and CDR2 from the germline V gene are SGHTA and FQGNSA. V lost 5 bases, J lost 0 bases, and 18 bases lay in between. The CDR3 loop reads CASSRVSSGLSTDTQYF. In nucleotides, the CDR3 is TGTGCCAGCAGCCGGGTATCCAGCGGGCTTAGCACAGATACGCAGTATTTT.

The chain couples TRBV10-3 to TRBJ2-1; TRBD2 matches at 14 bases. In germline, CDR1 is ENHRY, CDR2 SYGVKD. Unmatched junction bases numbered 4, after V lost 2 bases and J lost 7 bases. CDR3 length: 16 amino acids. The CDR3 loop is CAISEPRTSGRNEQFF. CDR3 in DNA: TGTGCCATCAGTGAGCCCCGGACTAGCGGGAGGAATGAGCAGTTCTTC.

The V and J genes are TRBV5-1 and TRBJ2-7; D is possibly TRBD2 (6 bases). Trimming removed 4 bases at V and 4 bases at J, with 15 bases between. Germline V gene data show CDR1 as SGHRS and CDR2 as YFSETQ. This CDR3 is built from 14 residues. The CDR3 reads CASSPRGEEYEQYF. Here the CDR3 DNA reads TGCGCCAGCAGCCCCCGAGGGGAGGAATACGAGCAGTACTTC.

This chain connects TRBV15 to TRBJ1-2; possibly TRBD1 for D (5 bases). From germline, CDR1 is LNHNV and CDR2 YYDKDF (reference sequence). V lost 7 bases and J lost 6, with 18 bases in between. This CDR3 has 14 amino acids. DNA of the CDR3: TGTGCCACCAATTGGGGGAGGGATGCTGATGGCTACACCTTC. Residues: CATNWGRDADGYTF.

This chain connects TRBV27 to TRBJ2-1; 9 bases map to TRBD2. The CDR3 extends over 14 amino acids. Trimming took 6 bases from V and 5 from J; bases not matched to a gene: 5. The germline V gene encodes CDR1 MNHEY and CDR2 SMNVEV (reference sequence). The CDR3 sequence is CASRLAGANNEQFF. The CDR3 nucleotides are TGTGCCAGCAGGTTAGCGGGAGCCAACAATGAGCAGTTCTTC.

This chain joins TRBV4-1 and TRBJ2-3; the match to TRBD2 covers 7 bases. Germline V gives CDR1 MGHRA, CDR2 YSYEKL. V was clipped by 0 bases and J by 6 bases; unmatched bases: 9. The CDR3 consists of 16 residues. CDR3 coding DNA: TGCGCCAGCAGCCAAGAGGGGGGGAGAGTCGCCGATACGCAGTATTTT. Translation: CASSQEGGRVADTQYF.

The chain employs TRBV29-1 and TRBJ2-5; TRBD2 matches 7 bases. J was trimmed by 8 bases and V by 7 bases; bases with no gene match: 19. This CDR3 is 15 amino acids long. Per the germline V gene, CDR1 is SQVTM and CDR2 is ANQGSEA. CDR3 sequence: CSAPGLVGKPATQYF. CDR3 in DNA: TGCAGCGCCCCCGGACTAGTGGGGAAACCGGCTACCCAGTACTTC.

The chain couples TRBV19 to TRBJ2-3, with TRBD2 identical over 8 bases. The CDR3 totals 14 residues. Germline CDR1 is LNHDA and CDR2 is SQIVND (reference sequence). The V and J ends lost 5 bases and 3 bases, in that order; junction bases with no gene match: 4. The CDR3: CASSPGLATDTQYF. CDR3 DNA: TGTGCCAGTAGTCCTGGACTAGCTACAGATACGCAGTATTTT.

The chain couples TRBV19 to TRBJ1-1; 8 nucleotides agree with TRBD1. From germline, CDR1 is LNHDA and CDR2 SQIVND (reference sequence). Unmatched junction bases numbered 4, after V lost 5 bases and J lost 5 bases. This CDR3 spans 13 amino acids. CDR3 region: CASSYRGLTEAFF. The CDR3 nucleotides are TGTGCCAGTAGTTACAGGGGGTTAACTGAAGCTTTCTTT.

The CDR3 region is CASRLVSRDIRNEQFF. Here the CDR3 DNA reads TGTGCAAGTCGCTTAGTAAGTCGGGATATTAGGAATGAGCAGTTCTTC. This chain links TRBV12-2 with TRBJ2-1; TRBD2 is the table's D call, not checked against the DNA. TRBV12-2 is labeled a pseudogene. The CDR3 covers 16 residues.

This clone was found once. The V and J genes are TRBV6-1 and TRBJ1-2; the D is unclear. Germline-derived CDR1 and CDR2 are MNHNS and SASEGT. The ends were cut back, 0 bases at V and 4 bases at J, with 12 bases in the middle. The CDR3 consists of 15 residues. CDR3 DNA: TGTGCCAGCAGTGAAGCGGGCGTGTTGGGCTATGGCTACACCTTC. It is translated as CASSEAGVLGYGYTF.

The V call is TRBV7-2, the J call TRBJ2-2; possible D gene TRBD1, 5 bases. Germline values: CDR1 SGHTA, CDR2 FQGNSA. V was cut by 4 bases and J by 4 bases, with 13 bases left in between. This CDR3 is 15 amino acids long. The CDR3 reads CASSSMGPTTGELFF. For the CDR3, the DNA is TGTGCCAGCAGCTCCATGGGGCCTACCACCGGGGAGCTGTTTTTT. The complete variable domain, with remaining parts taken from reference TRBV7-2 and TRBJ2-2, reads GAGVSQSPSNKVTEKGKDVELRCDPISGHTALYWYRQSLGQGLEFLIYFQGNSAPDKSGLPSDRFSAERTGGSVSTLTIQRTQQEDSAVYLCASSSMGPTTGELFFGEGSRLTVL.

To note about this clone: The sample carries other DNA sequences with the same CDR3. The chain has TRBV6-5 and TRBJ1-5; D is unclear. Germline lookup yields CDR1 MNHEY and CDR2 SVGAGI. This CDR3 region has 15 residues. Trimming took off 0 bases at V and 2 bases at J, with 8 bases between the two ends. CDR3 DNA: TGTGCCAGCAGTTACTCGGGCGTCGGCAATCAGCCCCAGCATTTT. Encoded protein: CASSYSGVGNQPQHF.

The chain couples TRBV7-8 to TRBJ1-2, with D maybe TRBD1 (6 bases). This CDR3 is 14 amino acids long. Germline lookup yields CDR1 SGHVS and CDR2 FQNEAQ. The V and J ends lost 1 base and 2 bases respectively, with 8 bases between them. As DNA, the CDR3 is TGTGCCAGCAGCTTAGACGGGACAAACTATGGCTACACCTTC. Its translation: CASSLDGTNYGYTF.

The chain carries TRBV14 and TRBJ2-7; possibly TRBD1 for D (5 bases). Germline loops: CDR1 SGHDN, CDR2 FVKESK. Trimming cost V 2 bases and J 5 bases, with 7 bases left between them. The CDR3 is 12 amino acids. The CDR3 DNA is TGTGCCAGCAGCCAATTCAGGGACGAGCAGTACTTC. Protein sequence: CASSQFRDEQYF. The full variable domain, in which reference TRBV14 and TRBJ2-7 provide the parts outside the CDR3, is EAGVTQFPSHSVIEKGQTVTLRCDPISGHDNLYWYRRVMGKEIKFLLHFVKESKQDESGMPNNRFLAERTGGTYSTLKVQPAELEDSGVYFCASSQFRDEQYFGPGTRLTVT.